The present T cell receptor beta chain was sequenced within a study of CD8 T cells in ankylosing spondylitis. Points from the study as a whole: One TCR beta motif, made up of eight highly homologous variants, appeared characteristic of ankylosing spondylitis blood. Existing reports had already noted some motif variants in reactive arthritis synovial fluid and blood. The authors reported significant enrichment of disease-linked clones in matched ankylosing spondylitis synovial fluid.

MiXCR was run by TCRdb on the 5' RACE reads, yielding one entry per CDR3 protein. Of some 840,000 distinct CDR3 sequences listed, about 11% were seen once; the top ten hold about 0.5%. This clonotype has a handful of counts. The antigen remains unidentified. The germline V gene encodes CDR1 SGHTA and CDR2 FQGNSA. V was pared by 0 bases and J by 0 bases, with 9 bases between. The CDR3 totals 16 residues. The chain joins TRBV7-2 to TRBJ2-1; the D is unclear. The source of this sequence is a male donor with ankylosing spondylitis. Sequencing was performed on blood, either unsorted or a sorted T cell fraction (not recorded which). The CDR3 protein is CASSLAAASSYNEQFF. The CDR3, as DNA: TGTGCCAGCAGCTTAGCGGCAGCTTCCTCCTACAATGAGCAGTTCTTC.